Each of the 25 T cell receptor beta chains below was sequenced from the same sample in a study of vaccination and CD4 T cells after COVID-19 (dated by TCRdb to 2022 to 2024). Library method: PCR. This sample was sequenced with an Illumina iSeq 100. TCR sequencing of DNA from cultured CD4+ T cells used the Oncomine TCR Beta short-read assay at the Johns Hopkins FTIC core. In-frame beta chains were kept once TCRdb had trimmed the public reads at Q25 with fastp and called clones with MiXCR. One record per CDR3 amino acid sequence lists the most common genes and DNA. A total of 15,000 to 20,000 distinct CDR3 sequences appear in this sample, approximately 48% of them only once. The biggest ten clones account for 6.5% of the sample. The sample's treatment or condition, from its label and the paper: 10-day PBMC culture with coronavirus spike peptide pools or control peptides (ViraFEST assay). What these receptors recognize is not known.

The sample consisted of CD4+ T cells from blood, cultured in vitro. The receptor set was obtained from a human donor who had recovered from COVID-19.

The V gene is TRBV29-1, the J gene TRBJ2-5; 9 bases agree with TRBD2. The V and J ends lost 0 bases and 5 bases, in that order; junction bases with no gene match: 10. The CDR3 runs 16 residues. Germline values: CDR1 SQVTM, CDR2 ANQGSEA. CDR3 amino acids: CSVEDIAGEARETQYF. The DNA for the CDR3 is TGCAGCGTTGAAGATATAGCGGGAGAGGCTAGGGAGACCCAGTACTTC.

This clonotype was observed a few times. This chain links TRBV20-1 with TRBJ1-5, with D possibly matching TRBD1 (6 bases). V lost 1 base to trimming and J lost 3 bases, with 13 bases between them. From germline, CDR1 is DFQATT and CDR2 SNEGSKA (reference sequence). The CDR3 is 15 residues long. CDR3 nucleotide sequence: TGCAGTGCTAGAGGGCTGGGACACTACAATCAGCCCCAGCATTTT. This encodes CSARGLGHYNQPQHF.

The chain recombines TRBV11-3 with TRBJ2-3; 7 bases align to TRBD2. Germline values: CDR1 SGHNT, CDR2 YENEEA. The CDR3 spans 19 residues. V shed 5 bases, J shed 1 base, and the junction held 18 bases outside the gene matches. The CDR3 sequence is CASSPRRFESGTGTDTQYF. In DNA form, the CDR3 reads TGTGCCAGCAGCCCCCGAAGGTTCGAAAGCGGGACGGGCACAGATACGCAGTATTTT.

The sample holds a few counts of this clonotype. The rearrangement joins TRBV27 to TRBJ1-5; perhaps TRBD1 as D (6 bases). Germline V gene lookup returns CDR1 MNHEY and CDR2 SMNVEV (reference sequence). CDR3 length: 15 amino acids. V lost 2 bases to trimming and J lost 4 bases, with 12 bases between them. The CDR3 region is CASSLGVQGNQPQHF. In DNA form, the CDR3 reads TGTGCCAGCAGTTTAGGGGTGCAGGGGAATCAGCCCCAGCATTTT.

This clonotype has more than one count but fewer than ten. The chain joins TRBV6-2 or TRBV6-3 to TRBJ1-5, with unresolved D. The length of the CDR3 is 13 residues. Germline assignment: CDR1 MNHEY and CDR2 SVGEGT. The V end lost 6 bases, the J end lost 0 bases, and 6 bases lay between the germline ends. CDR3 coding DNA: TGTGCCAGCAGCCATGATAGCAATCAGCCCCAGCATTTT. Translated, it gives CASSHDSNQPQHF.

This clonotype was observed a handful of times. This chain links TRBV20-1 with TRBJ2-3; 11 nucleotides agree with TRBD2. The V and J ends lost 3 bases and 2 bases, in that order; junction bases with no gene match: 7. Germline V CDR1 and CDR2: DFQATT, SNEGSKA (reference sequence). The CDR3 is 16 residues long. The CDR3 reads CSASPGLADYTDTQYF. CDR3 DNA: TGCAGTGCTAGTCCGGGACTAGCGGATTACACAGATACGCAGTATTTT.

The CDR3 reads CSAPMGQGRSEQYF. The CDR3 DNA sequence: TGCAGTGCCCCTATGGGACAGGGCCGAAGCGAGCAGTACTTC. J is TRBJ2-7 and V is TRBV20-1; 9 positions match TRBD1. Germline CDR1 is DFQATT and CDR2 is SNEGSKA (reference sequence). V was pared by 6 bases and J by 6 bases, with 12 bases of the junction left unmatched. The CDR3 extends over 14 amino acids.

The chain is built from TRBV28 and TRBJ1-5; D is possibly TRBD1 (5 bases). The germline V and J ends were trimmed by 2 bases and 2 bases, with 13 bases remaining between them. This CDR3 comprises 16 residues. CDR1 is MDHEN and CDR2 is SYDVKM in the germline V gene. CDR3 in DNA: TGTGCCAGCAGTTTAGCAGGGCGAATTGGCAATCAGCCCCAGCATTTT. Translation gives CASSLAGRIGNQPQHF.

The chain joins TRBV5-1 to TRBJ2-7; tentatively, D is TRBD2 (7 bases). This CDR3 comprises 17 residues. Trimming took off 4 bases at V and 6 bases at J, with 26 bases between the two ends. Germline lookup yields CDR1 SGHRS and CDR2 YFSETQ. The CDR3 protein is CASSPRLQGREDREQYF. CDR3 in DNA: TGCGCCAGCAGCCCCAGGCTACAGGGACGGGAGGATCGCGAGCAGTACTTC.

This clonotype has just a few counts. The V call is TRBV27, the J call TRBJ1-1; D unclear. Germline-derived CDR1 and CDR2 are MNHEY and SMNVEV (reference sequence). V shed 2 bases and J shed 4 bases, with 8 bases lying between them. The CDR3 runs to 13 residues. CDR3: CASSLLRATEAFF. In nucleotides, the CDR3 is TGTGCCAGCAGTTTACTCCGTGCCACTGAAGCTTTCTTT.

V usage is TRBV6-5 and J usage is TRBJ1-4; TRBD1 is a possible D gene (6 bases). Germline lookup yields CDR1 MNHEY and CDR2 SVGAGI. The CDR3 has 14 amino acids. The V and J ends lost 2 bases and 8 bases respectively, with 12 bases between them. The CDR3 sequence is CASSYTGLREKLFF. In DNA, the CDR3 is TGTGCCAGCAGTTACACAGGGCTTCGAGAAAAACTGTTTTTT.

The chain uses TRBV7-9 and TRBJ2-7; no reliable D call. This CDR3 is 14 amino acids long. Trimming pared 0 bases from V and 5 bases from J, leaving 11 bases between. The V gene's germline CDR1 is SEHNR and CDR2 FQNEAQ (reference sequence). CDR3: CASSLAQTDDEQYF. The CDR3 nucleotides read TGTGCCAGCAGCTTAGCGCAGACCGATGACGAGCAGTACTTC.

This clonotype was seen only a few times. The chain recombines TRBV10-3 with TRBJ2-2; 7 nucleotides align to TRBD2. CDR3 length equals 14 residues. V shed 11 bases, J shed 7 bases, and the junction held 13 bases outside the gene matches. Germline V gene lookup returns CDR1 ENHRY and CDR2 SYGVKD. CDR3 nucleotides: TGTGCCTCCACTAGGGCGGGAGTGAACGGGGAGCTGTTTTTT. It encodes CASTRAGVNGELFF.

The chain carries TRBV7-3 and TRBJ2-2; no reliable D call. The CDR3 covers 12 residues. V was trimmed by 6 bases and J by 6 bases, leaving 8 bases between them. From germline, CDR1 is SGHTA and CDR2 FQGTGA. The CDR3 sequence is CASRRDPGELFF. CDR3 bases: TGTGCCAGCAGACGCGATCCCGGGGAGCTGTTTTTT.

The V gene is TRBV10-3, the J gene TRBJ1-5, with 8 nucleotides matching TRBD1. Germline CDR1 reads ENHRY; CDR2 reads SYGVKD. The CDR3 runs to 15 residues. Trimming removed 6 bases from V and 0 bases from J; junction bases left unmatched: 4. This chain's CDR3 is CAISQQGDSNQPQHF. CDR3 in DNA: TGTGCCATCAGCCAACAGGGGGATAGCAATCAGCCCCAGCATTTT.

The rearrangement links TRBV6-2 or TRBV6-3 to TRBJ1-2; 8 bases are a match to TRBD1. V trimming: 4 bases; J trimming: 3 bases; junction bases outside the gene matches: 1. This CDR3 is 13 amino acids long. CDR1 and CDR2 from the germline V gene are MNHEY and SVGEGT. DNA of the CDR3: TGTGCCAGCAGTTCGGGACAGGACTATGGCTACACCTTC. Its protein is CASSSGQDYGYTF.

This clonotype has just a few counts. J is TRBJ2-5 and V is TRBV6-1, with 7 nucleotides matching TRBD1. Germline values: CDR1 MNHNS, CDR2 SASEGT. The CDR3 has 13 amino acids. V shed 5 bases and J 3 bases; nucleotides not matched to a gene: 3. The CDR3 region is CASSRQGEETQYF. In DNA form, the CDR3 reads TGTGCCAGCAGTCGACAGGGAGAAGAGACCCAGTACTTC.

The rearrangement uses TRBV19 and TRBJ2-1; D gene uncertain. Germline CDR1 is LNHDA and CDR2 is SQIVND (reference sequence). V shed 3 bases and J shed 0 bases, with 12 bases lying between them. This CDR3 contains 16 residues. CDR3 DNA sequence: TGTGCCAGTAGTATCGATAGGTTCAGCTCCTACAATGAGCAGTTCTTC. It is translated as CASSIDRFSSYNEQFF. Combining the CDR3 with reference TRBV19 and TRBJ2-1 gives the whole variable domain DGGITQSPKYLFRKEGQNVTLSCEQNLNHDAMYWYRQDPGQGLRLIYYSQIVNDFQKGDIAEGYSVSREKKESFPLTVTSAQKNPTAFYLCASSIDRFSSYNEQFFGPGTRLTVL.

The table lists this clonotype with a count of one. For the CDR3, the DNA is TGTGCCAGCAGTAGGGTTAATCAGCCCCAGCATTTT. Amino acid sequence: CASSRVNQPQHF. The genes are TRBV12-3 or TRBV12-4 and TRBJ1-5; D not certain. Trimming shortened V by 5 bases and J by 4 bases, and 6 bases separated the two germline ends. The CDR3 contains 12 residues.

This clonotype was counted between two and nine times. The CDR3 DNA follows: TGTGCCAGCAGATTTCAGGCGAACACTGAAGCTTTCTTT. It codes for CASRFQANTEAFF. This chain connects TRBV2 to TRBJ1-1; D gene ambiguous. The CDR3 totals 13 residues. Trimming took 6 bases from V and 1 from J, leaving 9 bases between them. The germline V gene has CDR1 SNHLY and CDR2 FYNNEI.

This sequence joins TRBV24-1 and TRBJ2-3, with TRBD2 as a possible D gene (6 bases). This CDR3 has 13 residues. In germline, CDR1 is KGHDR, CDR2 SFDVKD. V dropped 9 bases and J dropped 1 base, with 10 bases sitting between them. The CDR3 protein is CATAGGGTDTQYF. CDR3 DNA: TGTGCCACCGCCGGGGGAGGCACAGATACGCAGTATTTT.

This chain links TRBV18 with TRBJ2-5; 11 nucleotides agree with TRBD2. The CDR3 spans 15 residues. J lost 2 bases, V lost 3 bases, and 2 bases had no gene match. Germline V gene data show CDR1 as KGHSH and CDR2 as LQKENI. CDR3 in DNA: TGTGCCAGCTCACCCATAGCGGGAGGGCAAGAGACCCAGTACTTC. Translated: CASSPIAGGQETQYF.

This clonotype was detected only a few times. The V and J genes are TRBV5-4 and TRBJ1-2, with D possibly being TRBD1 (6 bases). The CDR3 spans 15 residues. Germline CDR1 reads SGHNT; CDR2 reads YYREEE (reference sequence). Trimming shortened V by 3 bases and J by 8 bases, and 20 bases separated the two germline ends. In DNA form, the CDR3 reads TGTGCCAGCAGCTGGGGGGCAGGTGATTTACGGGGCTACACCTTC. Its protein is CASSWGAGDLRGYTF. Filled out from reference TRBV5-4 and TRBJ1-2, the complete variable domain reads ETGVTQSPTHLIKTRGQQVTLRCSSQSGHNTVSWYQQALGQGPQFIFQYYREEENGRGNFPPRFSGLQFPNYSSELNVNALELDDSALYLCASSWGAGDLRGYTFGSGTRLTVV.

This clonotype has a single count. The genes are TRBV11-2 and TRBJ2-1, with 12 bases matching TRBD2. The CDR3 totals 15 residues. With V trimmed by 4 bases and J by 8 bases, 6 bases remained unmatched. Per the germline V gene, CDR1 is SGHAT and CDR2 is FQNNGV. CDR3 protein: CASSSTSGRVHEQFF. CDR3 DNA: TGTGCCAGCAGCTCGACTAGCGGGAGAGTCCATGAGCAGTTCTTC.

A few counts support this clonotype. This chain uses TRBV6-5 with TRBJ1-5; D gene uncertain. The CDR3 sequence is 17 residues long. Trimming pared 1 base from V and 4 bases from J, leaving 17 bases between. CDR1 MNHEY and CDR2 SVGAGI come from the germline V gene. CDR3 protein: CASSYLDPRPENQPQHF. The CDR3 DNA is TGTGCCAGCAGTTACTTGGACCCACGCCCTGAAAATCAGCCCCAGCATTTT.